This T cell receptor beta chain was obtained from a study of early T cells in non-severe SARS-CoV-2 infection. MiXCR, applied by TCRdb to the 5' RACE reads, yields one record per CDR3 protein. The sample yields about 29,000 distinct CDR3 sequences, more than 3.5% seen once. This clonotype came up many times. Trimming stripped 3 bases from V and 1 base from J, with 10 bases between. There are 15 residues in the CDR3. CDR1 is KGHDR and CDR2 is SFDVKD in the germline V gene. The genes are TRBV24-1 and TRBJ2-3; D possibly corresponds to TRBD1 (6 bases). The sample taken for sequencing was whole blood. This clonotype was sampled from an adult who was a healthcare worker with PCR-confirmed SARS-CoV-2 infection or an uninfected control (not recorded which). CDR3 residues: CATSDRRGGTDTQYF. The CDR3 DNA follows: TGTGCCACCAGTGATCGCAGGGGCGGCACAGATACGCAGTATTTT.